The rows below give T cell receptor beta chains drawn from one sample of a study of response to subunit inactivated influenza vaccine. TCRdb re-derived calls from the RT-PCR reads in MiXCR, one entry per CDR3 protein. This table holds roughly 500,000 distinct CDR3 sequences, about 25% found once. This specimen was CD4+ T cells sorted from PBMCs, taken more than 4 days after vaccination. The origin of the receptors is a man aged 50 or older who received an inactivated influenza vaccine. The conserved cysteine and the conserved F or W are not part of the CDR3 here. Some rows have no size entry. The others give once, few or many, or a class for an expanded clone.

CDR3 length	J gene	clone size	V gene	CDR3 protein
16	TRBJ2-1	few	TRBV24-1	ATSDPGRLRGDYNEQF
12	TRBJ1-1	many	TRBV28	ASRTQGANTEAF
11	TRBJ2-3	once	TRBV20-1	SARSNRGDTQY
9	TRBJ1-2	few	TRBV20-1	SADRGMGYT
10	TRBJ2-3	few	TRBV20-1	SARSPADTQY
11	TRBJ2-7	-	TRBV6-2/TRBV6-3	ASGGRYGGEQY
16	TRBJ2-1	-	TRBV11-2	ASSTRSSVSGGVAEQF
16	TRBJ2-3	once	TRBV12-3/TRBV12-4	ASSLARTSGGAADTQY
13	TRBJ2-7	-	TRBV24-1	ATSDPGLAGDEQY
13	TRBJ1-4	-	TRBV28	ASGTEIPTNEKLF
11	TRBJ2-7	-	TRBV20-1	SARVRIGNEQY
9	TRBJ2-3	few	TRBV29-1	SVRITDTQY
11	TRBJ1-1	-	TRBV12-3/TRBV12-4	ASGFIGGTEAF
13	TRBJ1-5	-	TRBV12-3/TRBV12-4	ASSTPGHLNQPQH
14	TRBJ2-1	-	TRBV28	ASSLFWRGSYNEQF
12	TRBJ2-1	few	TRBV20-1	SARAGARYNEQF
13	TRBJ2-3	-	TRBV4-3	ASSQDWGYTDTQY
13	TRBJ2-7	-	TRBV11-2	ASSFSQGSQDEQY
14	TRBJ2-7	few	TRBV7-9	ASSLARGRGDDEQY